This TCR beta chain was found in a study of cytotoxic CD8 clonotypes in ibrutinib-treated CLL (dated by TCRdb to the early 2020s). As for the study more broadly: The cohort was composed of 11 relapsed/refractory and about 15 treatment-naive patients; IGHV unmutated status was identified in some 17 patients. Partial responses were observed in around 25 patients and complete responses in 2; after a median follow-up of roughly 72 months, remission was maintained in approximately 14 patients and progression was observed in 12. Response samples were taken after a median of roughly eleven months on treatment, ranging from about 6 to 40 months. Samples averaged 255,043 productive templates and tens of thousands of productive rearrangements. Of the roughly 86 participants in the trial, approximately 26 had longitudinal samples available. Cryopreserved peripheral blood mononuclear cells were collected before treatment, at response, and at either disease progression or sustained remission. Every sample from remission and from progressive disease was obtained while the patients were still on ibrutinib.

Comments on this clone: No cognate antigen has been identified for it. No base quality values were provided; no much bigger clone lies one nucleotide off.

This specimen's time point label, per the study, means: 12 months on ibrutinib. For TCR beta library preparation, 2 to 2.5 micrograms of genomic DNA were isolated from cryopreserved PBMCs. Longitudinal blood samples from CLL patients receiving ibrutinib monotherapy were subjected to high-throughput TCR beta sequencing. The patients took part in an open-label, single-center phase 2 trial of ibrutinib monotherapy. The goal of deep resolution MiSeq sequencing was a depth between 1 in 1 million and 1 in 200,000 T cells, and coverage averaged 10x per clonotype. TCR beta libraries were generated with the immunoSEQ hsTCRB Kit. The authors' analysis ran thus. ImmunoSEQ Data Assistant and ImmunoSEQ Analyzer were used for data analysis, and V, D and J genes were assigned according to IMGT definitions. Clonality, with values ranging from 0 to 1, was calculated as one minus the normalized Shannon entropy of productive rearrangement frequencies. Only overrepresented clonotypes making up at least 0.05% of the repertoire of each patient were included in the public clonotype analysis. Approximately 13 age-matched healthy donor repertoires from immuneACCESS served as clonality controls. TCRdb holds this immuneACCESS table with in-frame rearrangements only. Some clones are missing; in checked studies, unresolved V genes explain under half, and the rest has no known cause. The DNA was the basis for D and trimming; V, J and clone size are from that table. The sample includes more than 70,000 clones, with about four fifths observed a single time. Approximately 4.4% of the sample belongs to the ten largest clones.

Study-wide findings and limitations: Sampling times were not matched between patients in sustained remission and patients whose disease was progressing, and lymph node repertoires were not examined. Baseline clonality was found to be higher than that of age-matched healthy donors and was strongly correlated with circulating CD8+ T-cell counts. Public clonotypes were found to be uncommon and were observed to contract or remain stable during treatment; the increase in clonality was shown to reflect expansion of private clonotypes at ibrutinib response. Clonality increased at ibrutinib response, stayed stable in sustained remission, and fell back toward baseline at progression.

The starting material was PBMCs, obtained after 12 months of ibrutinib treatment. The sequence derives from a human donor with chronic lymphocytic leukemia.

The CDR3 has the sequence CASSPPRALAKNIQYF. The nucleotides read TGTGCCAGCTCACCCCCCCGGGCCCTAGCCAAAAACATTCAGTACTTC. The chain employs TRBV18 and TRBJ2-4; there is no confident call for the D gene. V is clipped by 3 bases and J by 0 bases, and the sequence between their germline boundaries is 12 bases long. CDR3 length: 16 amino acids, cysteine to phenylalanine. Of all the DNA, just the CDR3 is kept, 48 bases in frame from base 1. According to the germline V gene, CDR1 reads KGHSH and CDR2 reads LQKENI. When the CDR3 is completed using the reference TRBV18 and TRBJ2-4 genes on either side, the full variable domain is NAGVMQNPRHLVRRRGQEARLRCSPMKGHSHVYWYRQLPEEGLKFMVYLQKENIIDESGMPKERFSAEFPKEGPSILRIQQVVRGDSAAYFCASSPPRALAKNIQYFGAGTRLSVL.